This TCR beta chain was profiled in a study of T cell responses to AZD1222 COVID-19 vaccine. General study results and limits: Targets within unmutated variant regions were reportedly found for nearly half of spike-specific TCRs. Spike was spanned by vaccine-associated CD4 TCRs, with dominance at 160-218 and 743-854. Only 5 or 6 AZD1222 recipients were seropositive at baseline. Once two AZD1222 doses were given, Spike-specific TCR breadth and depth went up.

Germline CDR1 KGHSH, CDR2 LQKENI. Between the trimmed V and J ends, which lost 3 bases and 0 bases, there was a span of 8 bases. The CDR3 contains 14 residues. Worth noting for this clone: What it recognizes is unknown.

Clones were sequenced by immunoSEQ multiplex PCR, and TCRdb holds only the in-frame ones, with some missing. The sample contains about 120,000 clones, around 89% of which appear only once. The specimen comprised peripheral blood, sampled on day 0 of AZD1222 vaccination. This clonotype originated in an adult in good health. V usage is TRBV18 and J usage is TRBJ1-1; D remains unclear. DNA of the CDR3: TGTGCCAGCTCACCGGAGGGAATGAACACTGAAGCTTTCTTT. This encodes CASSPEGMNTEAFF.